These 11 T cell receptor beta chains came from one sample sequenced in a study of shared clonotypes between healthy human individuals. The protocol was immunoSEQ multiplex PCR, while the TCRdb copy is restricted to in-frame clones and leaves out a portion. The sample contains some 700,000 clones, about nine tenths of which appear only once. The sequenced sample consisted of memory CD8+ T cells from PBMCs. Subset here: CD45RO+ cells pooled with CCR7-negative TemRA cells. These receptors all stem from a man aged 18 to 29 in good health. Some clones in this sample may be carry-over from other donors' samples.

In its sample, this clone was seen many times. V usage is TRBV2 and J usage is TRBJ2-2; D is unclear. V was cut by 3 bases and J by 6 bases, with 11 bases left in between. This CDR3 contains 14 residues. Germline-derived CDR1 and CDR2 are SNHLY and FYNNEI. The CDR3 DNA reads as TGTGCCAGCAGTGACAGCCGGCGCTCCGGGGAGCTGTTTTTT. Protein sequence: CASSDSRRSGELFF. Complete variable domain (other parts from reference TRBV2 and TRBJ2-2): EPEVTQTPSHQVTQMGQEVILRCVPISNHLYFYWYRQILGQKVEFLVSFYNNEISEKSEIFDDQFSVERPDGSNFTLKIRSTKLEDSAMYFCASSDSRRSGELFFGEGSRLTVL.

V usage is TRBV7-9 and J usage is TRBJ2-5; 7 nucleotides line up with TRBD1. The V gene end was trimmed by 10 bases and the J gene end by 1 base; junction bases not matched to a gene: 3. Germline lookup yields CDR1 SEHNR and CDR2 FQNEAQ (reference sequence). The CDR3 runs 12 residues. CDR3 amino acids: CAKGQSQETQYF. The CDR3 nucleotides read TGTGCCAAGGGACAGTCCCAAGAGACCCAGTACTTC.

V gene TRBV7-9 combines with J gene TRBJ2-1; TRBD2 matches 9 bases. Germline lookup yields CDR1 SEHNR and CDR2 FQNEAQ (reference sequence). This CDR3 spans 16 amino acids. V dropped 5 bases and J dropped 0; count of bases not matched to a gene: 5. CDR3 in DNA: TGTGCCAGCAGCCCCCGAGCGGGAGGCTCCTACAATGAGCAGTTCTTC. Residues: CASSPRAGGSYNEQFF.

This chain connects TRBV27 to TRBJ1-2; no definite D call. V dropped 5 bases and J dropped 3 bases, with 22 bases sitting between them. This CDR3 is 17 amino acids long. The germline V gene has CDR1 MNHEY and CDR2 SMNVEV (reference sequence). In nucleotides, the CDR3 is TGTGCCAGCAGTAGAATCGGATTACTGGACCCGCACTATGGCTACACCTTC. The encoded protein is CASSRIGLLDPHYGYTF.

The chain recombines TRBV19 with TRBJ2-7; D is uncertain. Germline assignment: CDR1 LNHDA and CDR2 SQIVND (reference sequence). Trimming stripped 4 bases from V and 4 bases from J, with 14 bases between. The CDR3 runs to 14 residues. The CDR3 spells CASSTDLEFYEQYF. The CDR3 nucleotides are TGTGCCAGTAGTACCGACCTTGAGTTTTACGAGCAGTACTTC.

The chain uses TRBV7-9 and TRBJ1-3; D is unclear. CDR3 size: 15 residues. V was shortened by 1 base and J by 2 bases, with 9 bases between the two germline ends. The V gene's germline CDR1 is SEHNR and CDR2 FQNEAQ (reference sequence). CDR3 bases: TGTGCCAGCAGCTTAGGCGTGGGGACTGGAAACACCATATATTTT. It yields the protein CASSLGVGTGNTIYF.

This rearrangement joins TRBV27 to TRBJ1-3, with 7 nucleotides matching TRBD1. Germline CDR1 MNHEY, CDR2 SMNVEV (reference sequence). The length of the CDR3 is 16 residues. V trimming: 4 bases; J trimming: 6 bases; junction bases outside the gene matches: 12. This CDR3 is CASSSSPTGNANTIYF. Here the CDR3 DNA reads TGTGCCAGCAGTTCGAGCCCGACAGGGAACGCAAACACCATATATTTT.

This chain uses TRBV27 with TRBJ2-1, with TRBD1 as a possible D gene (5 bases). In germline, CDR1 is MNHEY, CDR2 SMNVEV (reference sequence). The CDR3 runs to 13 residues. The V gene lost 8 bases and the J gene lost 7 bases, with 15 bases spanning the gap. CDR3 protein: CASSQGPANEQFF. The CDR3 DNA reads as TGTGCCAGCTCCCAGGGCCCTGCGAATGAGCAGTTCTTC.

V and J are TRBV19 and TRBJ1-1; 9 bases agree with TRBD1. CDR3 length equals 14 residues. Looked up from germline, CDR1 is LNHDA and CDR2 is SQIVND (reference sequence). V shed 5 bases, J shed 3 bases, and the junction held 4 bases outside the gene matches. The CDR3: CASSWRTGDTEAFF. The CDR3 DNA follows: TGTGCCAGTAGTTGGAGGACAGGGGACACTGAAGCTTTCTTT.

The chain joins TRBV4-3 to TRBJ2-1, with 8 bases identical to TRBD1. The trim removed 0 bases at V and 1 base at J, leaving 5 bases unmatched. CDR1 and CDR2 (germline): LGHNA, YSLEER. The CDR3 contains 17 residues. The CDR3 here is CASSQDQDRESYNEQFF. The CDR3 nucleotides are TGCGCCAGCAGCCAAGACCAGGACAGGGAGTCCTACAATGAGCAGTTCTTC.

CDR3 DNA sequence: TGTGCCAGCAGCCCGAGTCGCAGGGGAGAAAAACTGTTTTTT. This encodes CASSPSRRGEKLFF. The V and J genes are TRBV9 and TRBJ1-4, with D possibly TRBD1 on 6 matching bases. V gave up 4 bases and J gave up 8 bases, with 15 bases separating them. CDR3 length: 14 amino acids. Germline assignment: CDR1 SGDLS and CDR2 YYNGEE.